This section outlines one TCR beta chain sequence together with its context. Its antigen is unknown. This record belongs to a study of CD8+ T cells in alopecia areata. Points from the study as a whole: An increase in clonality over normal scalp was evident in lesional scalp, especially alopecia totalis/universalis.

Extracted RNA was reverse transcribed into cDNA, the sequencing template. Sequencing used immunoSEQ multiplex PCR; TCRdb keeps in-frame clones, though not all of them. The sample has roughly 250,000 clones, under 70% seen once; the top ten hold approximately 1.2%. Alopecia areata patients gave lesional scalp punch biopsies and peripheral blood samples. The sequencing here drew on CD4+ T cells sorted from blood, taken at week 0. The receptor was isolated from a human donor with alopecia areata.

The CDR3 loop reads CASTFLAGGTYNEQFF. CDR3 DNA: TGCGCCAGCACCTTCCTAGCGGGGGGGACGTACAATGAGCAGTTCTTC. The chain links TRBV5-1 to TRBJ2-1; 12 bases line up with TRBD2. The length of the CDR3 is 16 residues. V trimming: 6 bases; J trimming: 4 bases; junction bases outside the gene matches: 8. Germline V gene sequence: CDR1 SGHRS, CDR2 YFSETQ.